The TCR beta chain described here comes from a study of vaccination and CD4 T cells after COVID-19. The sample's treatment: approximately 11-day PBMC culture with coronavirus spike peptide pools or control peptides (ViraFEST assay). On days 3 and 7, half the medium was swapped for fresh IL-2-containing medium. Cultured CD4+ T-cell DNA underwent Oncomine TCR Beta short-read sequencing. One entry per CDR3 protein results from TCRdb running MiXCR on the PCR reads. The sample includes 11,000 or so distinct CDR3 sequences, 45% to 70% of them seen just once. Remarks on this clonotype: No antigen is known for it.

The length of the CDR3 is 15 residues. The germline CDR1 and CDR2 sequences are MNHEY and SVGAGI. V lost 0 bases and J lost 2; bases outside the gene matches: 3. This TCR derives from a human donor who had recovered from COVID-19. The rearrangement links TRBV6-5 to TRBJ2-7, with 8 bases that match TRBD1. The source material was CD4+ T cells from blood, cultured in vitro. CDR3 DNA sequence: TGTGCCAGCAGTTACTCGGGACAGGACCCCTACGAGCAGTACTTC. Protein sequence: CASSYSGQDPYEQYF.